This paragraph covers one T cell receptor beta chain sequence. Its antigen target is currently unknown. The input lacks base qualities; no much larger clone sits a single base away. This sample is drawn from a study of lymphopenia after photon versus proton radiotherapy (dated by TCRdb to about 2019). Describing the broader study: Photon and proton radiation therapy were compared by the study for their immunological effects in patients with gastrointestinal tumors who developed high-grade lymphopenia. The roughly 18 patients in the cohort had gastrointestinal tumors, were treated with either photon or proton therapy, and subsequently developed lymphopenia. The goal of the study was to describe how the two radiation modalities differ in their effects on the immune system.

Preparation of the library involved the immunoSEQ multiplex PCR assay. T cell repertoires were profiled by deep sequencing of rearranged TCR beta loci, alongside multiparametric flow cytometry. TCRdb re-hosts the immuneACCESS table, in-frame sequences only. Its copies lack some clones; in the studies checked, an unresolved V gene accounts for under half of them, and the cause for the rest is not known. Present in this sample are tens of thousands of clones, 92% of which were seen just once. The top ten constitute approximately 18% of the sample. The germline V gene (reference sequence) yields SGHNT for CDR1 and YYREEE for CDR2. V drops 7 bases and J drops 5 bases, leaving 14 bases in between. The cysteine opens and the phenylalanine closes a CDR3 of 13 amino acids. The only DNA kept is the CDR3, 39 bases in frame from the first base. The full study reports these points: Relative stability during treatment was observed in proton-treated patients, whereas loss of naive T cells and TCR diversity and gain of effector/memory populations were observed in photon-treated patients. The survival association was assessed only in patients who died, and better survival with proton therapy was presented by the authors as a possibility rather than a demonstrated result. After the lymphocyte count nadir, repertoires from photon-treated patients showed oligoclonal expansion, particularly of CD8+ Temra cells, and this expansion drove the decline in diversity. Across the cohort, an inverse correlation was found between a larger post-nadir drop in TCR diversity and overall survival time among patients who died.

The specimen was peripheral blood, collected from a patient treated with photon-based radiotherapy. The receptor chain draws on TRBV5-4 and TRBJ2-3; a weak D assignment points to TRBD1 (6 bases agree). The origin of this receptor is a woman in her thirties or forties with cholangiocarcinoma. The DNA sequence follows: TGTGCCAGCGTACTACAGGGACAAGATACGCAGTATTTT. The translation is CASVLQGQDTQYF.